What follows are 29 T cell receptor beta chains derived from one specimen sequenced in a study of graft-versus-host responses after intestinal transplantation. Assay used: immunoSEQ multiplex PCR; TCRdb lists only in-frame clones, some missing. The profile shows 43,000 or so clones, 80% to 95% of them singletons. The material sequenced was PBMCs, taken around 27 months after a first intestinal transplant, on the day of a second. The origin of the receptors is a human patient who received an intestinal transplant, so some T cells may come from the graft donor.

The J gene is TRBJ1-3, the V gene TRBV28; D may be TRBD1 (5 bases). Trimming removed 3 bases at V and 3 bases at J, with 12 bases between. The V gene's germline CDR1 is MDHEN and CDR2 SYDVKM. This CDR3 is built from 15 residues. Here the CDR3 DNA reads TGTGCCAGCAGTTTTAATAGGGACGGTGGAAACACCATATATTTT. Its protein product is CASSFNRDGGNTIYF.

This clone was detected once. The V call is TRBV27, the J call TRBJ2-7, with TRBD2 matching over 15 bases. Germline loops: CDR1 MNHEY, CDR2 SMNVEV (reference sequence). The trim removed 5 bases at V and 3 bases at J, leaving 8 bases unmatched. This CDR3 has 17 amino acids. The DNA for the CDR3 is TGTGCCAGCAGTCCAAGGGGACTAGCGGGAGGCAACTACGAGCAGTACTTC. Translated: CASSPRGLAGGNYEQYF.

The chain joins TRBV20-1 to TRBJ2-5; D is perhaps TRBD1 (5 bases). V lost 6 bases and J lost 3, with 8 bases in between. This CDR3 is built from 11 residues. The V gene's germline CDR1 is DFQATT and CDR2 SNEGSKA (reference sequence). The CDR3 spells CSAEGEETQYF. DNA of the CDR3: TGCAGTGCCGAAGGGGAAGAGACCCAGTACTTC.

In its sample, this clone was seen once. Other DNA sequences in the same sample also yield this CDR3. The chain links TRBV7-8 to TRBJ2-7; TRBD2 matches 9 bases. V gave up 4 bases and J gave up 2 bases; unmatched junction bases: 15. This CDR3 contains 18 residues. From germline, CDR1 is SGHVS and CDR2 FQNEAQ. The CDR3 region is CASSYIRDGGRVTYEQYF. Here the CDR3 DNA reads TGTGCCAGCAGCTATATCCGGGATGGCGGGAGGGTAACCTACGAGCAGTACTTC.

Here the CDR3 reads CASSYLLGASGNTIYF. The CDR3 coding sequence is TGTGCCAGCAGTTACCTTCTGGGGGCTTCGGGAAACACCATATATTTT. The chain is built from TRBV6-6 and TRBJ1-3; weak D call: TRBD1 (6 bases). The germline V and J ends were trimmed by 2 bases and 4 bases, with 15 bases remaining between them. This CDR3 has 16 amino acids. Germline CDR1 MNHNY, CDR2 SVGAGI (reference sequence).

The chain uses TRBV11-1 and TRBJ2-7; D not resolved. Germline V gene sequence: CDR1 SGHAT, CDR2 FQDESV (reference sequence). V was trimmed by 5 bases and J by 6 bases, leaving 8 bases between them. This CDR3 is built from 11 residues. The CDR3 loop reads CASSAALEQYF. The CDR3 region has the DNA TGTGCCAGCAGCGCCGCGCTCGAGCAGTACTTC.

V usage is TRBV25-1 and J usage is TRBJ2-7; tentatively, D is TRBD1 or TRBD2 (5 bases each). This CDR3 is built from 13 residues. The V end was cut by 6 bases, the J end by 0 bases, with 9 bases between. Germline V CDR1 and CDR2: MGHDK, SYGVNS. The CDR3 reads CASRQDFSYEQYF. Here the CDR3 DNA reads TGTGCCAGCAGACAGGACTTCTCCTACGAGCAGTACTTC.

J is TRBJ2-5 and V is TRBV15; 16 nucleotides agree with TRBD2. There are 18 residues in the CDR3. Trimming at V came to 8 bases and at J to 6 bases, leaving 15 bases not matched to a gene. CDR1 LNHNV and CDR2 YYDKDF come from the germline V gene (reference sequence). The CDR3 coding sequence is TGTGCCACCTCCCCGGGACTAGCGGGAGGGCCGACGAGAAAGACCCAGTACTTC. It yields the protein CATSPGLAGGPTRKTQYF.

V gene TRBV18 combines with J gene TRBJ1-2, with D perhaps matching TRBD1 (6 bases). Trimming removed 4 bases at V and 2 bases at J, with 17 bases between. The CDR3 is made up of 16 amino acids. CDR1 is KGHSH, CDR2 LQKENI, per germline. The CDR3 DNA sequence: TGTGCCAGCTCACTATCCCGTGGCGGGGGCAACTATGGCTACACCTTC. This sequence encodes CASSLSRGGGNYGYTF.

This sequence joins TRBV4-1 and TRBJ2-2; D is perhaps TRBD1 or TRBD2 (6 bases each). V lost 4 bases and J lost 2, with 14 bases in between. The CDR3 spans 16 residues. The germline CDR1 and CDR2 sequences are MGHRA and YSYEKL. The CDR3 sequence: CASSRLGGGNTGELFF. DNA of the CDR3: TGCGCCAGCAGCCGCCTCGGAGGGGGTAACACCGGGGAGCTGTTTTTT.

This CDR3 reads CAWSSGLAGTYETQYF. The CDR3 DNA reads TGTGCCTGGAGTTCGGGACTAGCGGGAACCTATGAGACCCAGTACTTC. The V and J genes are TRBV30 and TRBJ2-5, with 13 nucleotides matching TRBD2. This CDR3 comprises 16 residues. Germline assignment: CDR1 GTSNPN and CDR2 SVGIG (reference sequence). V dropped 2 bases and J dropped 5; count of bases not matched to a gene: 8.

The rearrangement links TRBV5-5 to TRBJ2-7; D call uncertain. The CDR3 runs 13 residues. Germline values: CDR1 SGHKS, CDR2 YYEKEE (reference sequence). V was cut by 5 bases and J by 4 bases, with 13 bases left in between. This CDR3 is CASRKGDGYEQYF. CDR3 DNA: TGTGCCAGCAGGAAAGGAGACGGTTACGAGCAGTACTTC.

The chain links TRBV10-2 to TRBJ2-1; TRBD2 matches at 8 bases. Trimming took 7 bases from V and 7 from J; bases not matched to a gene: 3. The germline V gene encodes CDR1 WSHSY and CDR2 SAAADI. The CDR3 totals 12 residues. CDR3: CASKAGENEQFF. The DNA for the CDR3 is TGCGCCAGCAAAGCGGGAGAGAATGAGCAGTTCTTC.

V and J are TRBV10-1 and TRBJ2-3; TRBD2 matches 15 bases. The junction had 4 bases not matched to a gene; V was cut back by 5 bases and J by 4 bases. CDR3 size: 16 residues. The germline V gene has CDR1 WNHNN and CDR2 SYGVQD (reference sequence). The CDR3 DNA follows: TGCGCCAGCAGTCGGGGACTAGCGGGAGGAGCAGATACGCAGTATTTT. It encodes CASSRGLAGGADTQYF.

The chain recombines TRBV10-1 with TRBJ2-5, with D possibly called TRBD1 or TRBD2 (5 bases each). The CDR3 is made up of 15 amino acids. V lost 0 bases to trimming and J lost 1 base, with 9 bases between them. The germline gives CDR1 WNHNN, CDR2 SYGVQD (reference sequence). The CDR3, as DNA: TGCGCCAGCAGTGAGTCTTTGGGGGTCCAAGAGACCCAGTACTTC. Amino acid sequence: CASSESLGVQETQYF.

The V and J genes are TRBV7-6 and TRBJ1-3; D is uncertain. CDR1 SGHVS and CDR2 FNYEAQ come from the germline V gene. V was cut by 1 base and J by 1 base, with 8 bases left in between. The CDR3 sequence is 15 residues long. In DNA form, the CDR3 reads TGTGCCAGCAGCTTAGGACCAGCGTCTGGAAACACCATATATTTT. Protein sequence: CASSLGPASGNTIYF.

The chain has TRBV18 and TRBJ1-5; TRBD1 is a possible D gene (5 bases). V lost 2 bases to trimming and J lost 1 base, with 12 bases between them. The germline V gene encodes CDR1 KGHSH and CDR2 LQKENI. This CDR3 contains 16 residues. CDR3 DNA: TGTGCCAGCTCACCAACGGGGCCGGGGAGCAATCAGCCCCAGCATTTT. As protein: CASSPTGPGSNQPQHF.

The CDR3 DNA is TGTGCCAGCAGTCCCCAGGGCGGGGTGTACTATGGCTACACCTTC. Translation gives CASSPQGGVYYGYTF. The chain joins TRBV28 to TRBJ1-2, with TRBD1 as a possible D gene (5 bases). Germline loops: CDR1 MDHEN, CDR2 SYDVKM. Trimming took 5 bases from V and 3 from J, leaving 16 bases between them. The CDR3 consists of 15 residues.

This clone is a singleton in its sample. J is TRBJ2-1 and V is TRBV7-9; a weak D match, TRBD2 (6 bases). The V end was cut by 3 bases, the J end by 9 bases, with 12 bases between. The length of the CDR3 is 13 residues. Germline CDR1 and CDR2: SEHNR and FQNEAQ (reference sequence). The CDR3 here is CASSLGLTSEQFF. The CDR3 DNA follows: TGTGCCAGCAGCTTGGGACTCACTAGTGAGCAGTTCTTC.

The chain joins TRBV27 to TRBJ2-1, with unresolved D. V was cut by 4 bases and J by 0 bases, with 10 bases left in between. The CDR3 has 15 amino acids. The V gene's germline CDR1 is MNHEY and CDR2 SMNVEV (reference sequence). The CDR3 reads CASSSGVSSYNEQFF. CDR3 coding DNA: TGTGCCAGCAGTTCAGGCGTTAGCTCCTACAATGAGCAGTTCTTC.

The rearrangement uses TRBV6-6 and TRBJ1-1; no clear D gene. V was pared by 5 bases and J by 0 bases, with 13 bases between. Germline V gene sequence: CDR1 MNHNY, CDR2 SVGAGI (reference sequence). CDR3 length: 15 residues. The CDR3 DNA sequence: TGTGCCAGCAGTCCCGGGCCCCCGATGAACACTGAAGCTTTCTTT. Its translation: CASSPGPPMNTEAFF.

The chain uses TRBV25-1 and TRBJ1-1, with D unresolved. Per germline, CDR1 MGHDK and CDR2 SYGVNS. Between the trimmed V and J ends, which lost 2 bases and 5 bases, there was a span of 3 bases. The CDR3 runs to 11 residues. The CDR3: CASSEGTEAFF. CDR3 nucleotides: TGTGCCAGCAGTGAAGGGACTGAAGCTTTCTTT.

V is TRBV7-2 and J is TRBJ2-1, with a weak D call TRBD1 (6 bases). CDR3 size: 13 residues. Germline V gene lookup returns CDR1 SGHTA and CDR2 FQGNSA. V lost 8 bases and J 6 bases, leaving 14 bases between the germline ends. The CDR3 sequence: CASQGFGSNEQFF. In DNA, the CDR3 is TGTGCCAGCCAGGGGTTCGGAAGCAATGAGCAGTTCTTC. Full variable domain (outside the CDR3, taken from reference TRBV7-2 and TRBJ2-1): GAGVSQSPSNKVTEKGKDVELRCDPISGHTALYWYRQSLGQGLEFLIYFQGNSAPDKSGLPSDRFSAERTGGSVSTLTIQRTQQEDSAVYLCASQGFGSNEQFFGPGTRLTVL.

This clone was recorded a few times. CDR3 nucleotide sequence: TGTGCCATCAGTGAACAGAACTACGAGCAGTACTTC. It codes for CAISEQNYEQYF. The chain links TRBV10-3 to TRBJ2-7; D remains unclear. The CDR3 is 12 residues long. V lost 3 bases to trimming and J lost 3 bases, with 6 bases between them. Germline-derived CDR1 and CDR2 are ENHRY and SYGVKD.

This clone was detected once. This specimen includes other DNA sequences encoding the same CDR3. The chain links TRBV6-5 to TRBJ1-1, with a possible D match to TRBD1 (5 bases). The CDR3 spans 14 residues. Trimming removed 0 bases from V and 4 bases from J, with 9 bases in between. Germline values: CDR1 MNHEY, CDR2 SVGAGI. CDR3 sequence: CASSYSGGGTEAFF. The CDR3 DNA reads as TGTGCCAGCAGTTACTCTGGGGGGGGCACTGAAGCTTTCTTT.

The chain links TRBV5-6 to TRBJ2-1; 12 nucleotides agree with TRBD1. Germline CDR1 is SGHDT and CDR2 is YYEEEE. The J segment lost 7 bases and the V segment lost 4 bases, leaving 6 bases of the junction unmatched. The CDR3 runs to 15 residues. The DNA of the CDR3 is TGTGCCAGCAGCACGGGACAGGGGGCGCCGAATGAGCAGTTCTTC. Translating gives CASSTGQGAPNEQFF.

This chain connects TRBV10-3 to TRBJ1-5; D unresolved. Germline V gene data show CDR1 as ENHRY and CDR2 as SYGVKD. This CDR3 is 16 amino acids long. Trimming stripped 0 bases from V and 3 bases from J, with 12 bases between. As DNA, the CDR3 is TGTGCCATCAGTGAGTCTGATAGACGGACCAATCAGCCCCAGCATTTT. Translating gives CAISESDRRTNQPQHF.

This chain connects TRBV7-9 to TRBJ2-5; a possible D gene is TRBD1 (6 bases). V dropped 8 bases and J dropped 4 bases, with 17 bases sitting between them. CDR3 size: 14 residues. Germline V gives CDR1 SEHNR, CDR2 FQNEAQ (reference sequence). Here the CDR3 reads CASGGDKQRETQYF. CDR3 DNA sequence: TGTGCCAGCGGGGGCGATAAGCAGAGAGAGACCCAGTACTTC.

The chain carries TRBV2 and TRBJ2-6; D is unresolved. Germline V CDR1 and CDR2: SNHLY, FYNNEI. The CDR3 has 18 amino acids. The V end lost 4 bases, the J end lost 0 bases, and 16 bases lay between the germline ends. The CDR3 loop is CASSVSLRWHSGANVLTF. In DNA form, the CDR3 reads TGTGCCAGCAGTGTTTCCCTTCGATGGCACTCTGGGGCCAACGTCCTGACTTTC.